This T cell receptor beta chain was recovered during a study of shared clonotypes between healthy human individuals. Sequencing was performed with immunoSEQ multiplex PCR; in TCRdb, only in-frame clones are kept and a portion is missing. The table includes 1,400,000 or so clones, approximately 98.5% detected once. The CDR3 loop spans 16 amino acids. Germline-derived CDR1 and CDR2 are SGDLS and YYNGEE. Deletions cut 1 base from V and 2 bases from J, with 12 bases between. The chain is built from TRBV9 and TRBJ2-2; possible D gene TRBD2, 6 bases. Sequenced: naive CD4+ T cells sorted from blood. Noted subset: CD45RA+ positively selected. The source is a man under 40 in good health. CDR3 residues: CASSVFGTPNTGELFF. As DNA, the CDR3 is TGTGCCAGCAGCGTATTTGGGACTCCTAACACCGGGGAGCTGTTTTTT.